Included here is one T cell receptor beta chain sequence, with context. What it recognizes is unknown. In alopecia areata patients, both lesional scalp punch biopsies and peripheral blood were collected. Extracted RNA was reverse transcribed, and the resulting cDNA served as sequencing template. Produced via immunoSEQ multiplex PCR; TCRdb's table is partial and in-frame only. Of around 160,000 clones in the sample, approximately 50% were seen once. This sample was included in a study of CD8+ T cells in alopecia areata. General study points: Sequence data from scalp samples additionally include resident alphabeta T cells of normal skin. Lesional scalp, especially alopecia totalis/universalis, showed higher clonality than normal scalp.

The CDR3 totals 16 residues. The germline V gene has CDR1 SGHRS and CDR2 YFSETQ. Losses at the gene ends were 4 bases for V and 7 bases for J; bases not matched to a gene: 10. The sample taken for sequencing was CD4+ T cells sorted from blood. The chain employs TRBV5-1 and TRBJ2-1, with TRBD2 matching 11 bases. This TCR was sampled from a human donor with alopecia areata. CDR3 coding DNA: TGCGCCAGCAGCCCCCAGACTAGCGGGACTGGGAATGAGCAGTTCTTC. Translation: CASSPQTSGTGNEQFF.